These T cell receptor beta chains were read from a single sample in a study of blood T cell repertoires in COVID-19. The data were produced by immunoSEQ multiplex PCR, yet TCRdb's version contains in-frame clones alone and is incomplete. The sample yields 90,000 or so clones, around 86% seen once. Material: peripheral blood. The receptors here all came from a man aged 60 to 75 with acute or convalescent COVID-19. CDR3s include the opening cysteine and the closing phenylalanine or tryptophan. D genes are given only for firm matches. Clone size appears in some rows only: once, few, many, or a class for an expanded clone.

>TRBD2|-|TRBV3-1/TRBV3-2|TRBJ2-7|14
CASSQLSSGDEQYF
TGTGCCAGCAGCCAACTCTCAAGCGGGGACGAGCAGTACTTC
>TRBD1|-|TRBV9|TRBJ2-2|16
CASSRRQGAGTGELFF
TGTGCCAGCAGTCGGAGACAGGGGGCCGGGACCGGGGAGCTGTTTTTT
>TRBD2|few|TRBV5-1|TRBJ2-5|17
CASSLGGTSGSGETQYF
TGCGCCAGCAGCTTGGGAGGGACTAGCGGGAGTGGAGAGACCCAGTACTTC
>-|-|TRBV30|TRBJ2-2|13
CAWRSTSNGELFF
TGTGCCTGGAGAAGCACTTCCAACGGGGAGCTGTTTTTT
>-|once|TRBV13|TRBJ2-1|14
CASKRGTSYNEQFF
TGTGCCAGCAAACGTGGGACTTCCTACAATGAGCAGTTCTTC
>-|-|TRBV7-9|TRBJ1-1|13
CASSLVTGREAFF
TGTGCCAGCAGCTTAGTTACGGGAAGGGAGGCTTTCTTT
>-|-|TRBV6-5|TRBJ1-1|15
CASSRSDFMNTEAFF
TGTGCCAGCAGTCGGTCAGACTTCATGAACACTGAAGCTTTCTTT
>-|-|TRBV19|TRBJ2-1|14
CASSIRFTADEQFF
TGTGCCAGTAGTATTCGATTCACCGCGGATGAGCAGTTCTTC
>-|-|TRBV19|TRBJ1-5|14
CASSIGGSNQPQHF
TGTGCCAGTAGTATTGGGGGGAGCAATCAGCCCCAGCATTTT
>-|-|TRBV25-1|TRBJ2-2|14
CASSKRARNGELFF
TGTGCCAGCAGTAAGAGGGCCCGGAACGGGGAGCTGTTTTTT
>-|-|TRBV4-1|TRBJ2-7|14
CASSRGGHGSEQYF
TGCGCCAGCAGCCGGGGGGGCCATGGCAGCGAGCAGTACTTC
>-|-|TRBV5-1|TRBJ2-6|17
CASSPIGQSSGANVLTF
TGCGCCAGCAGCCCAATAGGACAGAGCTCTGGGGCCAACGTCCTGACTTTC
>TRBD2|-|TRBV30|TRBJ2-7|13
CAWSVHREGEQYF
TGTGCCTGGAGTGTACATCGGGAGGGCGAGCAGTACTTC
>-|-|TRBV9|TRBJ2-2|15
CASSVGSTNTGELFF
TGTGCCAGCAGCGTAGGCAGTACGAACACCGGGGAGCTGTTTTTT
>TRBD2|-|TRBV5-1|TRBJ2-5|16
CASSWRPQRGGETQYF
TGCGCCAGCAGCTGGAGGCCTCAACGGGGGGGGGAGACCCAGTACTTC
>-|-|TRBV15|TRBJ1-2|14
CATSRGYRAYGYTF
TGTGCCACCAGCAGAGGGTACAGGGCCTATGGCTACACCTTC
>-|-|TRBV7-2|TRBJ2-7|13
CASSLGQFYEQYF
TGTGCCAGCAGCTTAGGACAGTTCTACGAGCAGTACTTC
>-|-|TRBV4-1|TRBJ2-1|14
CASSLWQGTNEQFF
TGCGCCAGCAGCCTGTGGCAGGGGACAAATGAGCAGTTCTTC
>TRBD2|-|TRBV4-1|TRBJ2-5|19
CASSQDRFLAGDGEETQYF
TGCGCCAGCAGCCAAGATAGGTTTCTAGCGGGAGATGGAGAAGAGACCCAGTACTTC
>TRBD1|-|TRBV6-5|TRBJ1-6|14
CASSWDSDNSPLHF
TGTGCCAGCAGTTGGGACAGCGATAATTCACCCCTCCACTTT
>TRBD2|-|TRBV30|TRBJ2-7|14
CAWGTSGVSYEQYF
TGTGCCTGGGGGACTAGCGGGGTCTCCTACGAGCAGTACTTC
>TRBD1|-|TRBV9|TRBJ2-5|15
CASSEDRGVVETQYF
TGTGCCAGCAGCGAGGACAGGGGGGTCGTGGAGACCCAGTACTTC
>-|-|TRBV10-3|TRBJ1-3|16
CAISVGTTDSGNTIYF
TGTGCCATCAGTGTAGGGACAACCGACTCTGGAAACACCATATATTTT
>-|-|TRBV5-1|TRBJ2-5|14
CASSSRTGQETQYF
TGCGCCAGCAGCTCCAGGACGGGACAAGAGACCCAGTACTTC
>-|-|TRBV19|TRBJ1-1|11
CASRVDSEAFF
TGTGCCAGTAGGGTCGACAGTGAAGCTTTCTTT
>-|-|TRBV10-3|TRBJ1-1|15
CAISESPGHHTEAFF
TGTGCCATCAGTGAGTCGCCGGGACACCACACTGAAGCTTTCTTT
>-|-|TRBV6-5|TRBJ2-1|12
CASSYVTNEQFF
TGTGCCAGCAGTTACGTGACTAATGAGCAGTTCTTC